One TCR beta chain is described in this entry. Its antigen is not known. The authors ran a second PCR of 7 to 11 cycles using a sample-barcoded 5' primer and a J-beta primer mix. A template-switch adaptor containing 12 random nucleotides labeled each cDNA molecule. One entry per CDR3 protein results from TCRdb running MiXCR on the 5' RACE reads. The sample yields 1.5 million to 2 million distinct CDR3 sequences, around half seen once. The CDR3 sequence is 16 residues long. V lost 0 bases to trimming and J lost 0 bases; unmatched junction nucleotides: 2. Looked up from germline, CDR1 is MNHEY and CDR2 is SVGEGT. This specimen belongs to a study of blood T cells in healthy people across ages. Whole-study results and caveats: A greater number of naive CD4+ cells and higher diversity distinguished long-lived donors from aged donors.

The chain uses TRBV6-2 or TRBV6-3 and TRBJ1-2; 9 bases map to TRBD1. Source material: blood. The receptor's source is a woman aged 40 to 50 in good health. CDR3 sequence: CASSYSTGGSNYGYTF. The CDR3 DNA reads TGTGCCAGCAGTTACTCCACAGGGGGCTCTAACTATGGCTACACCTTC.